One sample yielded the 3 T cell receptor beta chains listed below, sequenced in a study of CD8 T cells in ankylosing spondylitis. Overall study results and limits: Ankylosing spondylitis blood appeared to be characterized by a TCR beta motif of roughly eight highly homologous variants.

TCRdb passed the 5' RACE reads through MiXCR, listing each CDR3 protein once. Of some 220,000 distinct CDR3 sequences listed, about 7% are singletons. No antigen has been assigned to these receptors. Source material: blood, either unsorted or a sorted T cell fraction (not recorded which). Source of these receptors: a male donor with ankylosing spondylitis.

The table lists this clonotype with a few counts. V and J are TRBV24-1 and TRBJ2-5, with D hard to call. Germline CDR1 is KGHDR and CDR2 is SFDVKD. The CDR3 has 13 amino acids. Trimming took off 3 bases at V and 5 bases at J, with 9 bases between the two ends. The CDR3 sequence: CATSDGEGETQYF. The CDR3 DNA reads TGTGCCACCAGTGATGGGGAAGGTGAGACCCAGTACTTC.

This clonotype was seen a few times. The chain has TRBV6-2 or TRBV6-3 and TRBJ1-1, with D uncertain. Germline V gene data show CDR1 as MNHEY and CDR2 as SVGEGT. Trimming removed 2 bases from V and 0 bases from J, with 13 bases in between. This CDR3 has 16 amino acids. The CDR3 bases are TGTGCCAGCAGTTACGAAAGAGCAAACATGAACACTGAAGCTTTCTTT. Translated: CASSYERANMNTEAFF.

This clonotype occurred many times. The V gene is TRBV5-1, the J gene TRBJ1-5; D is uncertain. The V end lost 0 bases, the J end lost 4 bases, and 11 bases lay between the germline ends. The CDR3 extends over 15 amino acids. Germline assignment: CDR1 SGHRS and CDR2 YFSETQ. CDR3: CASSLGGKLNQPQHF. DNA of the CDR3: TGCGCCAGCAGCTTGGGCGGGAAACTAAATCAGCCCCAGCATTTT.